The 20 T cell receptor beta chains below were found in one sample sequenced in a study of regulatory T cells in long-lasting Graves disease. The time point: newly diagnosed GD, antithyroid drugs for less than 3 months. Construction of the TCR library relied on RNA isolated from PBMCs. Construction of the TCR beta libraries employed iRepertoire HTBI primers in conjunction with Arm-PCR of CDR3 regions. TCRdb passed the multiplex PCR reads through MiXCR, listing each CDR3 protein once. In the table there are 300,000 to 400,000 distinct CDR3 sequences, around 17% of which are singletons. This sample was also put to use in a study of T cells in Graves' hyperthyroidism and ophthalmopathy.

Material: peripheral blood mononuclear cells (PBMCs), obtained at new diagnosis, from a patient treated with antithyroid drugs. Receptors originate from a man aged 35 to 55 with Graves disease.

At least ten counts were recorded for this clonotype. This CDR3 is CAWRATGQPLHF. In nucleotides, the CDR3 is TGTGCCTGGAGGGCGACAGGGCAGCCCCTCCACTTT. This rearrangement joins TRBV30 to TRBJ1-6, with 7 bases that match TRBD1. This CDR3 has 12 amino acids. V lost 3 bases, J lost 13 bases, and 6 bases stayed unmatched. Germline CDR1 GTSNPN, CDR2 SVGIG (reference sequence).

This clonotype has at least ten counts. The chain uses TRBV7-2 and TRBJ1-1, with a weak D call TRBD1 (5 bases). Trimming took off 5 bases at V and 10 bases at J, with 20 bases between the two ends. CDR3 length equals 14 residues. CDR1 SGHTA and CDR2 FQGNSA come from the germline V gene. The CDR3 nucleotides read TGTGCCAGCAGCATCGAGAGGACACACCTACCAGCTTTCTTT. Residues: CASSIERTHLPAFF. Together with reference TRBV7-2 and TRBJ1-1, the CDR3 gives the full variable domain: GAGVSQSPSNKVTEKGKDVELRCDPISGHTALYWYRQSLGQGLEFLIYFQGNSAPDKSGLPSDRFSAERTGGSVSTLTIQRTQQEDSAVYLCASSIERTHLPAFFGQGTRLTVV.

This clonotype was seen at least ten times. The chain joins TRBV6-1 to TRBJ2-5; either TRBD1 or TRBD2 may fit D (5 bases each). CDR1 MNHNS and CDR2 SASEGT come from the germline V gene. The V end was cut by 7 bases, the J end by 4 bases, with 13 bases between. This CDR3 contains 13 residues. CDR3 in amino acids: CASKVSGRETQYF. In DNA, the CDR3 is TGTGCCAGCAAGGTGTCAGGGAGAGAGACCCAGTACTTC.

This clonotype was counted many times. The rearrangement uses TRBV10-3 and TRBJ1-2, with unresolved D. CDR3 length: 13 amino acids. The germline V and J ends were trimmed by 3 bases and 5 bases, with 10 bases remaining between them. The germline V gene encodes CDR1 ENHRY and CDR2 SYGVKD. The CDR3 sequence: CAISDREGYGYTF. CDR3 bases: TGTGCCATCAGTGACCGTGAAGGTTATGGCTACACCTTC.

Note on this clonotype: This likely stems from a read error, as it lies one base from a far larger clone. This chain joins TRBV11-2 and TRBJ2-3; perhaps TRBD1 as D (5 bases). The J call may be faulty, since TRBJ2-7 better matches the DNA end. Germline V gene data show CDR1 as SGHAT and CDR2 as FQNNGV. This CDR3 has 12 amino acids. CDR3 coding DNA: TGTGCCAGCAACTTGGGGCCCTACGAGCAGTACTTC. This encodes CASNLGPYEQYF.

This clonotype was observed many times. The rearrangement uses TRBV15 and TRBJ1-5; D is possibly TRBD1 (5 bases). Per the germline V gene, CDR1 is LNHNV and CDR2 is YYDKDF (reference sequence). V was pared by 5 bases and J by 3 bases, with 17 bases between. This CDR3 contains 16 residues. CDR3 bases: TGTGCCACCAGCCGGGCCAACAAAGGGGTCAATCAGCCCCAGCATTTT. Protein sequence: CATSRANKGVNQPQHF. Drawing the rest from reference TRBV15 and TRBJ1-5, the complete variable domain is DAMVIQNPRYQVTQFGKPVTLSCSQTLNHNVMYWYQQKSSQAPKLLFHYYDKDFNNEADTPDNFQSRRPNTSFCFLDIRSPGLGDTAMYLCATSRANKGVNQPQHFGDGTRLSIL.

This clonotype was seen many times. This CDR3 is CSVKKPGRNEQFF. The CDR3, as DNA: TGCAGCGTTAAAAAGCCAGGGCGGAATGAGCAGTTCTTC. This sequence joins TRBV29-1 and TRBJ2-1, with D perhaps TRBD1 (5 bases). The CDR3 length is 13 residues. Germline V lookup: CDR1 SQVTM, CDR2 ANQGSEA. V was shortened by 5 bases and J by 7 bases, with 15 bases between the two germline ends.

The V and J genes are TRBV12-5 and TRBJ2-2; TRBD1 matches 9 bases. CDR3 size: 15 residues. Germline lookup yields CDR1 LGHNT and CDR2 FRNRAP. V lost 4 bases to trimming and J lost 1 base; unmatched junction nucleotides: 1. CDR3 DNA sequence: TGTGCTAGTGGTTCGGGACAGGGGAACACCGGGGAGCTGTTTTTT. Encoded protein: CASGSGQGNTGELFF.

This clonotype showed up many times. CDR3 amino acids: CASSGTGTGYEQYF. The CDR3 coding sequence is TGTGCCAGCAGCGGGACAGGGACCGGCTACGAGCAGTACTTC. The genes are TRBV7-9 and TRBJ2-7; 9 bases agree with TRBD1. Germline V CDR1 and CDR2: SEHNR, FQNEAQ (reference sequence). This CDR3 comprises 14 residues. The V segment lost 5 bases and the J segment 3 bases; nucleotides outside the gene matches: 5.

This clonotype has just a few counts. The chain combines TRBV6-2 or TRBV6-3 with TRBJ2-5, with 9 positions matching TRBD1. The CDR3 is made up of 15 amino acids. Germline V gene lookup returns CDR1 MNHEY and CDR2 SVGEGT. With V trimmed by 6 bases and J by 4 bases, 9 bases remained unmatched. Here the CDR3 reads CASRPGTGSSETQYF. CDR3 DNA: TGTGCCAGCAGACCCGGGACAGGGAGTTCAGAGACCCAGTACTTC.

This clonotype was counted ten times or more. The J gene is TRBJ1-1, the V gene TRBV2; TRBD1 matches at 8 bases. The CDR3 contains 11 residues. J gave up 11 bases and V 7 bases, and 6 bases lay outside the gene matches. Germline V gives CDR1 SNHLY, CDR2 FYNNEI. CDR3 residues: CASIQGARAFF. DNA for the CDR3: TGTGCCAGCATTCAGGGGGCGAGGGCTTTCTTT.

Turning to this clonotype: This may arise from a read error, as a much more abundant clone is one base away. V is TRBV28 and J is TRBJ1-4; weak D call: TRBD1 (5 bases). Germline V lookup: CDR1 MDHEN, CDR2 SYDVKM. There are 14 residues in the CDR3. Trimming took off 4 bases at V and 8 bases at J, with 14 bases between the two ends. This chain's CDR3 is CASSSGQDGEKLFF. The CDR3 region has the DNA TGTGCCAGCAGTTCGGGGCAGGATGGAGAAAAACTGTTTTTT.

A few counts support this clonotype. The V call is TRBV28, the J call TRBJ1-4; no clear D gene. Trimming removed 5 bases from V and 4 bases from J, with 11 bases in between. This CDR3 has 14 residues. From germline, CDR1 is MDHEN and CDR2 SYDVKM. DNA of the CDR3: TGTGCCAGCAGTAGTCCGGGGTTTAATGAAAAACTGTTTTTT. Translation: CASSSPGFNEKLFF.

The rearrangement uses TRBV19 and TRBJ1-2, with no clear D. V shed 0 bases and J shed 6 bases, with 8 bases lying between them. The germline V gene has CDR1 LNHDA and CDR2 SQIVND (reference sequence). This CDR3 contains 13 residues. The CDR3 reads CASSIEGPDGYTF. CDR3 DNA: TGTGCCAGTAGTATAGAAGGACCCGATGGCTACACCTTC.

This clonotype was detected many times. The CDR3 sequence: CASTSSSGAGANVLTF. DNA of the CDR3: TGCGCCAGCACCAGCAGCTCGGGGGCCGGGGCCAACGTCCTGACTTTC. The chain uses TRBV5-1 and TRBJ2-6; the D call may be TRBD1 or TRBD2 (6 bases each). The CDR3 length is 16 residues. V was trimmed by 6 bases and J by 4 bases, leaving 17 bases between them. CDR1 and CDR2 from the germline V gene are SGHRS and YFSETQ.

This clonotype came up a few times. This rearrangement joins TRBV20-1 to TRBJ1-1, with D possibly TRBD1 on 5 matching bases. The CDR3 loop spans 14 amino acids. The V end was cut by 1 base, the J end by 2 bases, with 11 bases between. Germline values: CDR1 DFQATT, CDR2 SNEGSKA (reference sequence). DNA for the CDR3: TGCAGTGCTAGAGGCGGGGCAGCAAACACTGAAGCTTTCTTT. Protein product: CSARGGAANTEAFF.

This clonotype came up many times. This chain connects TRBV28 to TRBJ2-1; D not resolved. This CDR3 contains 14 residues. CDR1 is MDHEN, CDR2 SYDVKM, per germline. Trimming removed 6 bases at V and 0 bases at J, with 9 bases between. The CDR3 region is CASRVAFSYNEQFF. CDR3 nucleotide sequence: TGTGCCAGCAGAGTCGCTTTCTCCTACAATGAGCAGTTCTTC.

There are many counts of this clonotype. The J gene is TRBJ2-3, the V gene TRBV30; 9 nucleotides line up with TRBD2. The ends lost 1 base at V and 1 base at J; junction bases unmatched: 3. CDR3 length: 15 residues. From germline, CDR1 is GTSNPN and CDR2 SVGIG (reference sequence). The CDR3 DNA is TGTGCCTGGAGTGGGCCTAGCGGGGGCACAGATACGCAGTATTTT. As protein: CAWSGPSGGTDTQYF. The full variable domain, its missing parts supplied by reference TRBV30 and TRBJ2-3, is SQTIHQWPATLVQPVGSPLSLECTVEGTSNPNLYWYRQAAGRGLQLLFYSVGIGQISSEVPQNLSASRPQDRQFILSSKKLLLSDSGFYLCAWSGPSGGTDTQYFGPGTRLTVL.

The chain couples TRBV30 to TRBJ2-2, with D possibly TRBD1 on 5 matching bases. Germline CDR1 GTSNPN, CDR2 SVGIG (reference sequence). The length of the CDR3 is 12 residues. V was shortened by 2 bases and J by 7 bases, with 8 bases between the two germline ends. In DNA form, the CDR3 reads TGTGCCTGGAGTAGGGGTGGCGGGGAGCTGTTTTTT. Translation: CAWSRGGGELFF.

This rearrangement joins TRBV6-1 to TRBJ1-5; no definite D call. The CDR3 runs 13 residues. Germline V gives CDR1 MNHNS, CDR2 SASEGT. V lost 4 bases and J lost 6, with 10 bases in between. The chain's CDR3 is CASSVNRGQPQHF. The CDR3 bases are TGTGCCAGCAGTGTGAATCGGGGTCAGCCCCAGCATTTT.